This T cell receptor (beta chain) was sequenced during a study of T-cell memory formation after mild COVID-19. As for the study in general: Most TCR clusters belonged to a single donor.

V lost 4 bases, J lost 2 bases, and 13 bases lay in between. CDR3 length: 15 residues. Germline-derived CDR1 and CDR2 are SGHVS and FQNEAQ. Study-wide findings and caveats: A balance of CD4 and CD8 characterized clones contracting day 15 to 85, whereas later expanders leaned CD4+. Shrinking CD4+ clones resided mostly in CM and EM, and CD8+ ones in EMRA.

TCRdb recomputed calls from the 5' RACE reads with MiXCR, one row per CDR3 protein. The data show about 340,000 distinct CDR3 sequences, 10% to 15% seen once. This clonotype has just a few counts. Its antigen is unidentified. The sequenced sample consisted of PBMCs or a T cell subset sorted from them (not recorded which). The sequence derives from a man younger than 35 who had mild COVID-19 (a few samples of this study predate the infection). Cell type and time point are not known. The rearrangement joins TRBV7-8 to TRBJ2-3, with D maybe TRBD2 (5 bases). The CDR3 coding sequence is TGTGCCAGCAGCTCTGCGGTCGGGGTCACAGATACGCAGTATTTT. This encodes CASSSAVGVTDTQYF.